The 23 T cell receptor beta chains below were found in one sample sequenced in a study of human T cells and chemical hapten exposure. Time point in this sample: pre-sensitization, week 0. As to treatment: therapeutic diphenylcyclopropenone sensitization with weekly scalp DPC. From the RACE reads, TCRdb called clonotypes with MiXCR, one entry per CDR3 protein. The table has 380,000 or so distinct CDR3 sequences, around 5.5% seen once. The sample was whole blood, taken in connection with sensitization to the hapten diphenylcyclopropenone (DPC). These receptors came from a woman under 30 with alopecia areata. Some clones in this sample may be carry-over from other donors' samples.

Here the CDR3 DNA reads TGTGCCAGCAGATCGGGACTAGCGGGGGGCACTCCGGATACGCAGTATTTT. Its translation: CASRSGLAGGTPDTQYF. V and J are TRBV5-4 and TRBJ2-3, with 15 bases matching TRBD2. The CDR3 is 17 residues long. Germline values: CDR1 SGHNT, CDR2 YYREEE (reference sequence). The V segment lost 5 bases and the J segment 6 bases; nucleotides outside the gene matches: 10. Full variable domain (remainder filled in from reference TRBV5-4 and TRBJ2-3): ETGVTQSPTHLIKTRGQQVTLRCSSQSGHNTVSWYQQALGQGPQFIFQYYREEENGRGNFPPRFSGLQFPNYSSELNVNALELDDSALYLCASRSGLAGGTPDTQYFGPGTRLTVL.

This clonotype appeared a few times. The CDR3 protein is CASSAGQVPGNTIYF. CDR3 in DNA: TGTGCCAGCAGCGCAGGACAGGTCCCTGGAAACACCATATATTTT. The chain is built from TRBV7-3 and TRBJ1-3; 7 bases align to TRBD1. Germline CDR1 reads SGHTA; CDR2 reads FQGTGA. V shed 5 bases, J shed 2 bases, and the junction held 6 bases outside the gene matches. The CDR3 is 15 residues long.

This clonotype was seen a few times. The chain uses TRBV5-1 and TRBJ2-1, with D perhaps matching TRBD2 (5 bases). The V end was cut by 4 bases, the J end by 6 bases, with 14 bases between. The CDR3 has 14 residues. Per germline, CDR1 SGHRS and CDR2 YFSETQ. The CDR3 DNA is TGCGCCAGCAGCCCGGCAAGAGGGAGCAATGAGCAGTTCTTC. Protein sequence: CASSPARGSNEQFF.

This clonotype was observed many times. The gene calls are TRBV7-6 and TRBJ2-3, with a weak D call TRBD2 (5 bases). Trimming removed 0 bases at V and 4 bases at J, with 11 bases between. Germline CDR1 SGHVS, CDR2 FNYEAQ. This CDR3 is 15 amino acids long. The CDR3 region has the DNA TGTGCCAGCAGCTTAGCGTCTCTAGCCTCAGATACGCAGTATTTT. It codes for CASSLASLASDTQYF.

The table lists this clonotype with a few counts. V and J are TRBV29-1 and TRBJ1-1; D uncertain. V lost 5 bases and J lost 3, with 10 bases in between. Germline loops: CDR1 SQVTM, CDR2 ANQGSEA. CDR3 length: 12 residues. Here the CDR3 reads CSVRRVDTEAFF. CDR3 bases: TGCAGCGTTCGTAGGGTCGACACTGAAGCTTTCTTT.

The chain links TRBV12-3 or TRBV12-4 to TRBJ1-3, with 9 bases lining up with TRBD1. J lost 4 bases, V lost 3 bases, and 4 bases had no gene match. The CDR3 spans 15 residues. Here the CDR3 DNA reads TGTGCCAGCAGTTTCGGGACAGGGCCCGGAAACACCATATATTTT. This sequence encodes CASSFGTGPGNTIYF.

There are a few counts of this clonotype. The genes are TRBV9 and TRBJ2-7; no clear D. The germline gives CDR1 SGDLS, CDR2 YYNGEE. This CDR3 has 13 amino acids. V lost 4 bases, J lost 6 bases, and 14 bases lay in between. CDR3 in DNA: TGTGCCAGCAGCCCACGCGGACCGGGCGAGCAGTACTTC. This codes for CASSPRGPGEQYF.

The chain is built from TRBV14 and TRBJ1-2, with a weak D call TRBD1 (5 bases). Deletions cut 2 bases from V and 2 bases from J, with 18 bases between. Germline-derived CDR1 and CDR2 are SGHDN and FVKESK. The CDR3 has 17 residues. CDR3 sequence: CASSQTLDRYLNYGYTF. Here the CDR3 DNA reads TGTGCCAGCAGCCAAACCCTAGACAGATATTTAAACTATGGCTACACCTTC.

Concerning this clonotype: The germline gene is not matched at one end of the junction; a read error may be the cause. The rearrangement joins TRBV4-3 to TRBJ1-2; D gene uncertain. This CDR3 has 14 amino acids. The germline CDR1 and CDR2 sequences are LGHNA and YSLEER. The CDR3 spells CASSQVPVNYGYAF. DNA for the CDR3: TGCGCCAGCAGCCAAGTCCCGGTGAACTATGGCTACGCCTTC.

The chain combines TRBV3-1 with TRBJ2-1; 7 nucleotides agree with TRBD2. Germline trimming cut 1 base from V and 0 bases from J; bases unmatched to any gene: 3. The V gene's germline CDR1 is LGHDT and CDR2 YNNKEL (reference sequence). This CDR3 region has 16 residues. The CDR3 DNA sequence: TGTGCCAGCAGCCAAGTCCGGGGGGTCTCCTACAATGAGCAGTTCTTC. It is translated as CASSQVRGVSYNEQFF.

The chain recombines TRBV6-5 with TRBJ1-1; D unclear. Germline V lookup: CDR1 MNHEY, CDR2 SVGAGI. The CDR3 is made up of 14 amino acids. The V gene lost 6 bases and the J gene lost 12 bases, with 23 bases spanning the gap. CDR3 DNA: TGTGCCAGCAGCATAAAACGTCAGGTAGTAGGGACTTTCTTT. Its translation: CASSIKRQVVGTFF.

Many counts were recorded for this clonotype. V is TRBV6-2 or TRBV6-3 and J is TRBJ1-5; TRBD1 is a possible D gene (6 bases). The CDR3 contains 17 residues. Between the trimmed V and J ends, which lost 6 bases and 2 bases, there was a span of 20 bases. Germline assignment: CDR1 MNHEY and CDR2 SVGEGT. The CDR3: CASSKPSTGSGNQPQHF. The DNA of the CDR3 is TGTGCCAGCAGCAAACCAAGCACAGGGAGCGGCAATCAGCCCCAGCATTTT.

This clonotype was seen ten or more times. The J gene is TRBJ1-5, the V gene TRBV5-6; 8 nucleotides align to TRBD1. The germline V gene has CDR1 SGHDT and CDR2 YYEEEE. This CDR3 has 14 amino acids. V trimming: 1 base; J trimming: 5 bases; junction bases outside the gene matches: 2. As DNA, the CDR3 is TGTGCCAGCAGCTTGCAGGGGGCGCATCAGCCCCAGCATTTT. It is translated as CASSLQGAHQPQHF.

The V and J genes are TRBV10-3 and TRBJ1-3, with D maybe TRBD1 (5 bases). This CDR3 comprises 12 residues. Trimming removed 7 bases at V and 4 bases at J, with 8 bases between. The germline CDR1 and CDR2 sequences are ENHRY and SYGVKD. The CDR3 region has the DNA TGTGCCATCAACAGGTCCGGAAACACCATATATTTT. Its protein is CAINRSGNTIYF.

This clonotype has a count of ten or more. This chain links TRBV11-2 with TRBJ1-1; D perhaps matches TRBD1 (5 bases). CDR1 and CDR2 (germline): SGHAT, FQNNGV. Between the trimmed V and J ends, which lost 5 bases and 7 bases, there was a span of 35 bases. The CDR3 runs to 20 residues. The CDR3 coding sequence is TGTGCCAGCAGCATCTCCAGCCCCCAATCTATGGGAGGGGATAAGGTTGAAGCTTTCTTT. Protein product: CASSISSPQSMGGDKVEAFF.

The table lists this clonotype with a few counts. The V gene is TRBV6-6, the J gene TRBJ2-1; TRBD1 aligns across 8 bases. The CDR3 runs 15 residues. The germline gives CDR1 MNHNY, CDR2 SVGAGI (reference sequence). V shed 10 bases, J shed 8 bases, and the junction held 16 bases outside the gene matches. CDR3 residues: CATAGQALTPHEQFF. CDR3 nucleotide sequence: TGTGCCACCGCGGGACAGGCCCTTACTCCCCATGAGCAGTTCTTC.

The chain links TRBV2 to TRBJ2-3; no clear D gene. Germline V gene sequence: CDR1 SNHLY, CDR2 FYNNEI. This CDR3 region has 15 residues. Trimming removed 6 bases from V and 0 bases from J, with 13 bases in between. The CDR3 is CASSGPDFSTDTQYF. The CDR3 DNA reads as TGTGCCAGCAGCGGACCTGACTTTAGCACAGATACGCAGTATTTT.

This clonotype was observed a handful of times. The CDR3 sequence is CASSLYRNEKLFF. The CDR3 DNA is TGTGCCAGCAGCTTATACAGGAATGAAAAACTGTTTTTT. The J gene is TRBJ1-4, the V gene TRBV7-6, with D maybe TRBD1 (5 bases). Trimming shortened V by 2 bases and J by 5 bases, and 6 bases separated the two germline ends. The CDR3 runs to 13 residues. CDR1 is SGHVS, CDR2 FNYEAQ, per germline.

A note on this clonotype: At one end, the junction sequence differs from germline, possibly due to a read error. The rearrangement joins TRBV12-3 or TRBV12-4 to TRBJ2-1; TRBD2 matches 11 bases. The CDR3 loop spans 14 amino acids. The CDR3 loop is CASSTPGLAVSCIF. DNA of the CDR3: TGTGCCAGCAGTACACCGGGACTAGCGGTCTCCTGTATCTTC.

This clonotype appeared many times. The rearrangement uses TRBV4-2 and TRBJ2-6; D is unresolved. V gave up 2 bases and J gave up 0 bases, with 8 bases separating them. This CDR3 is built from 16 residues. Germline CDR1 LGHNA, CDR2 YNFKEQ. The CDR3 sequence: CASSQIEFSGANVLTF. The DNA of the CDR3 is TGTGCCAGCAGCCAAATTGAGTTCTCTGGGGCCAACGTCCTGACTTTC.

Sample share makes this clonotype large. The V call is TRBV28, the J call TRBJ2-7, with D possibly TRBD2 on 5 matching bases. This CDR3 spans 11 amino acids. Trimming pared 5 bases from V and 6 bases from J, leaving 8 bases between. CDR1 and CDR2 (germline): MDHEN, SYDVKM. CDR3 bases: TGTGCCAGCAGTCGGACTGCCGAGCAGTACTTC. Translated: CASSRTAEQYF.

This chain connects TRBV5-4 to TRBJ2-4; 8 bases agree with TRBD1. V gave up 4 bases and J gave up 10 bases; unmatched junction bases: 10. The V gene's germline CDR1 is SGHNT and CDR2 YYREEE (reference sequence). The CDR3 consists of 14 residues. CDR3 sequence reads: CASSEWTGRRIQYF. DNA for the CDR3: TGTGCCAGCAGCGAGTGGACAGGGCGGCGGATTCAGTACTTC.

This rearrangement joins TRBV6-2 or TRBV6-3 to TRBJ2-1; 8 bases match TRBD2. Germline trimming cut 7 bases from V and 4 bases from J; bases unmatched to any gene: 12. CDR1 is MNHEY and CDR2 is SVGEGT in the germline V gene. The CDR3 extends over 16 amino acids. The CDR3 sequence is CASTPRWERGYNEQFF. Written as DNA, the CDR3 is TGTGCCAGCACTCCCCGGTGGGAGCGGGGGTACAATGAGCAGTTCTTC.